This entry lists 10 T cell receptor beta chains sequenced from one sample in a study of T cell responses to AZD1222 COVID-19 vaccine. Libraries were prepared by immunoSEQ multiplex PCR; TCRdb keeps only in-frame clonotypes and omits some of them. The sample includes about 150,000 clones, about 92% of them seen just once. The sequenced sample was peripheral blood, obtained 28 days after the second AZD1222 dose. The receptors originated from an adult who received the AZD1222 COVID-19 vaccine.

This rearrangement joins TRBV7-3 to TRBJ2-1, with 10 bases lining up with TRBD2. The junction had 12 bases not matched to a gene; V was cut back by 1 base and J by 9 bases. This CDR3 has 17 amino acids. Germline V gene sequence: CDR1 SGHTA, CDR2 FQGTGA. The CDR3 coding sequence is TGTGCCAGCAGCTTAAGCTCGGGGCTAGCGGGAGTTGGTGAGCAGTTCTTC. Its translation: CASSLSSGLAGVGEQFF.

The chain recombines TRBV19 with TRBJ1-1; no firm D call. The V end was cut by 3 bases, the J end by 1 base, with 6 bases between. The CDR3 has 13 amino acids. Germline CDR1 reads LNHDA; CDR2 reads SQIVND (reference sequence). In DNA, the CDR3 is TGTGCCAGTAGTATCCGGACGAACACTGAAGCTTTCTTT. Protein: CASSIRTNTEAFF.

This sequence joins TRBV10-1 and TRBJ2-7; D gene ambiguous. Between the trimmed V and J ends, which lost 0 bases and 5 bases, there was a span of 5 bases. Germline V CDR1 and CDR2: WNHNN, SYGVQD (reference sequence). This CDR3 is built from 12 residues. The CDR3 DNA follows: TGCGCCAGCAGTGAGTCGAATCACGAGCAGTACTTC. The encoded protein is CASSESNHEQYF.

The rearrangement joins TRBV6-5 to TRBJ1-1; D not resolved. Germline-derived CDR1 and CDR2 are MNHEY and SVGAGI. The CDR3 runs 12 residues. Between the trimmed V and J ends, which lost 8 bases and 5 bases, there was a span of 12 bases. The CDR3 reads CASGRGWTEAFF. CDR3 sequence (DNA): TGTGCCAGCGGACGGGGTTGGACTGAAGCTTTCTTT.

The chain uses TRBV27 and TRBJ2-7, with TRBD1 as a possible D gene (6 bases). CDR1 MNHEY and CDR2 SMNVEV come from the germline V gene (reference sequence). V dropped 6 bases and J dropped 7 bases, with 13 bases sitting between them. CDR3 length: 12 amino acids. The CDR3 sequence: CASSPTRGEQYF. The CDR3 DNA reads as TGTGCCAGCAGCCCTACGAGGGGGGAGCAGTACTTC.

This clone was seen only a few times. The chain employs TRBV2 and TRBJ1-2, with TRBD1 as a possible D gene (5 bases). Germline lookup yields CDR1 SNHLY and CDR2 FYNNEI. V was clipped by 4 bases and J by 8 bases, with 8 bases between them. This CDR3 has 11 amino acids. Here the CDR3 reads CASSVQAGYTF. As DNA, the CDR3 is TGTGCCAGCAGTGTACAGGCCGGCTACACCTTC.

The rearrangement uses TRBV3-1 (or the pseudogene TRBV3-2) and TRBJ2-7; 9 bases are a match to TRBD1. The CDR3 extends over 12 amino acids. With V trimmed by 4 bases and J by 6 bases, 1 base remained unmatched. CDR1 is LGHDT and CDR2 is YNNKEL in the germline V gene (reference sequence). In DNA form, the CDR3 reads TGTGCCAGCAGCCTGGGACAGGGCGAGCAGTACTTC. Protein product: CASSLGQGEQYF.

The chain has TRBV28 and TRBJ2-7; the match to TRBD2 covers 14 bases. Germline V gene lookup returns CDR1 MDHEN and CDR2 SYDVKM. The V segment lost 5 bases and the J segment 3 bases; nucleotides outside the gene matches: 6. The CDR3 totals 16 residues. The CDR3 loop is CASSPPGLAGVYEQYF. CDR3 DNA sequence: TGTGCCAGCAGTCCACCGGGACTAGCGGGAGTCTACGAGCAGTACTTC.

The chain employs TRBV7-2 and TRBJ1-5; unclear D gene. V was clipped by 0 bases and J by 4 bases, with 10 bases between them. CDR3 length: 15 amino acids. Per the germline V gene, CDR1 is SGHTA and CDR2 is FQGNSA. In DNA, the CDR3 is TGTGCCAGCAGCTTAGCAGGGATTGGGAATCAGCCCCAGCATTTT. Protein product: CASSLAGIGNQPQHF.

The J gene is TRBJ2-7, the V gene TRBV18, with D tentatively TRBD2 (6 bases). The length of the CDR3 is 14 residues. The germline V and J ends were trimmed by 2 bases and 4 bases, with 12 bases remaining between them. Germline values: CDR1 KGHSH, CDR2 LQKENI. The CDR3 sequence is CASSPIAGSYEQYF. As DNA, the CDR3 is TGTGCCAGCTCACCAATTGCCGGGAGTTACGAGCAGTACTTC.